This is a list of T cell receptor beta chains from one sample in a study of response to subunit inactivated influenza vaccine. TCRdb independently ran MiXCR on the RT-PCR reads; one entry per CDR3 protein. This sample has around 750,000 distinct CDR3 sequences; 20% to 25% occur once, and the top ten carry approximately 10%. The input for sequencing was PBMCs from blood, taken more than 4 days after vaccination. The receptor source for this set is a man between 45 and 60 years old who received an inactivated influenza vaccine. Both conserved end residues are part of each CDR3. A D gene is named only where the DNA matches it firmly. Some rows have no size entry. The others give once, few or many, or a class for an expanded clone.

d_call: TRBD2
v_call: TRBV15
j_call: TRBJ2-3
clone_size: -
cdr3_aa: CATAGGPGADTQYF
cdr3_nt: TGTGCCACCGCGGGGGGACCTGGGGCAGATACGCAGTATTTT

d_call: TRBD1
v_call: TRBV11-2
j_call: TRBJ2-2
clone_size: -
cdr3_aa: CASSLTGVGTGELFF
cdr3_nt: TGTGCCAGCAGCCTGACAGGGGTGGGCACCGGGGAGCTGTTTTTT

d_call: -
v_call: TRBV7-2
j_call: TRBJ2-7
clone_size: few
cdr3_aa: CASSSEYNEQYF
cdr3_nt: TGTGCCAGCAGCTCGGAGTACAACGAGCAGTACTTC

d_call: -
v_call: TRBV6-5
j_call: TRBJ1-1
clone_size: -
cdr3_aa: CASSYSIDMNTEAFF
cdr3_nt: TGTGCCAGCAGTTACTCGATCGACATGAACACTGAAGCTTTCTTT

d_call: TRBD1
v_call: TRBV28
j_call: TRBJ2-3
clone_size: few
cdr3_aa: CASTRGRDRGLTSTDTQYF
cdr3_nt: TGTGCCAGCACCCGAGGGAGGGACAGGGGACTAACTAGCACAGATACGCAGTATTTT

d_call: TRBD1
v_call: TRBV28
j_call: TRBJ2-5
clone_size: -
cdr3_aa: CASSSTGGEKTQYF
cdr3_nt: TGTGCCAGCAGTTCGACAGGGGGCGAGAAGACCCAGTACTTC

d_call: -
v_call: TRBV7-2
j_call: TRBJ2-5
clone_size: many
cdr3_aa: CASSLGRGPETQYF
cdr3_nt: TGTGCCAGCAGCTTAGGGAGGGGGCCAGAGACCCAGTACTTC

d_call: TRBD1
v_call: TRBV6-1
j_call: TRBJ1-1
clone_size: many
cdr3_aa: CASSDPHRGQYTEAFF
cdr3_nt: TGTGCCAGCAGTGATCCCCACAGGGGACAATACACTGAAGCTTTCTTT

d_call: -
v_call: TRBV12-3/TRBV12-4
j_call: TRBJ2-3
clone_size: -
cdr3_aa: CGSSLMGDTQYF
cdr3_nt: TGTGGCAGCAGTTTAATGGGGGATACGCAGTATTTT

d_call: TRBD1
v_call: TRBV6-2/TRBV6-3
j_call: TRBJ1-1
clone_size: -
cdr3_aa: CASSYPPQGANTEAFF
cdr3_nt: TGTGCCAGCAGTTACCCCCCCCAGGGGGCGAACACTGAAGCTTTCTTT

d_call: -
v_call: TRBV15
j_call: TRBJ2-7
clone_size: -
cdr3_aa: CATRKGGKQYF
cdr3_nt: TGTGCCACCAGGAAGGGGGGAAAGCAGTACTTC

d_call: -
v_call: TRBV5-5
j_call: TRBJ1-4
clone_size: -
cdr3_aa: CASSLSGVATNEKLFF
cdr3_nt: TGTGCCAGCAGCTTGTCTGGGGTTGCAACTAATGAAAAACTGTTTTTT

d_call: -
v_call: TRBV5-1
j_call: TRBJ2-3
clone_size: many
cdr3_aa: CASSLRTATDTQYF
cdr3_nt: TGCGCCAGCAGCCTTCGGACAGCCACAGATACGCAGTATTTT

d_call: -
v_call: TRBV20-1
j_call: TRBJ1-1
clone_size: -
cdr3_aa: CSLKQPGTEAFF
cdr3_nt: TGCAGTCTTAAACAGCCTGGAACTGAAGCTTTCTTT

d_call: -
v_call: TRBV7-8
j_call: TRBJ1-6
clone_size: few
cdr3_aa: CASSLEAGLNSPLHF
cdr3_nt: TGTGCCAGCAGCTTAGAGGCAGGCCTAAATTCACCCCTCCACTTT

d_call: -
v_call: TRBV20-1
j_call: TRBJ2-5
clone_size: few
cdr3_aa: CSALVAGGAIETQYF
cdr3_nt: TGCAGTGCTTTGGTAGCTGGCGGCGCCATAGAGACCCAGTACTTC

d_call: -
v_call: TRBV5-1
j_call: TRBJ2-5
clone_size: few
cdr3_aa: CASSPWGHLQETQYF
cdr3_nt: TGCGCCAGCAGCCCATGGGGACACCTCCAAGAGACCCAGTACTTC

d_call: TRBD1
v_call: TRBV2
j_call: TRBJ1-5
clone_size: few
cdr3_aa: CASSDPGQGGNQPQHF
cdr3_nt: TGTGCCAGCAGTGATCCCGGACAGGGGGGAAATCAGCCCCAGCATTTT

d_call: -
v_call: TRBV10-3
j_call: TRBJ2-5
clone_size: -
cdr3_aa: CAISERGSGETQYF
cdr3_nt: TGTGCCATCAGTGAGAGAGGGTCGGGAGAGACCCAGTACTTC

d_call: -
v_call: TRBV2
j_call: TRBJ1-3
clone_size: once
cdr3_aa: CASSERSYSGNTIYF
cdr3_nt: TGTGCCAGCAGTGAACGCAGTTACTCTGGAAACACCATATATTTT

d_call: TRBD2
v_call: TRBV20-1
j_call: TRBJ2-1
clone_size: few
cdr3_aa: CSVAAGGGSNEQFF
cdr3_nt: TGCAGTGTAGCGGCCGGGGGGGGTTCCAATGAGCAGTTCTTC

d_call: TRBD1
v_call: TRBV29-1
j_call: TRBJ1-1
clone_size: many
cdr3_aa: CSVEKKLGTGIPAFF
cdr3_nt: TGCAGCGTTGAAAAAAAGCTCGGGACAGGGATCCCAGCTTTCTTT

d_call: TRBD2
v_call: TRBV10-3
j_call: TRBJ2-7
clone_size: few
cdr3_aa: CAIREREGLYEQYF
cdr3_nt: TGTGCCATCAGGGAGCGGGAGGGCCTATACGAGCAGTACTTC

d_call: -
v_call: TRBV7-9
j_call: TRBJ2-7
clone_size: -
cdr3_aa: CASSPTTGKKTYEQYF
cdr3_nt: TGTGCCAGCAGCCCCACAACCGGGAAAAAGACCTACGAGCAGTACTTC

d_call: -
v_call: TRBV12-3/TRBV12-4
j_call: TRBJ2-5
clone_size: -
cdr3_aa: CASSLGTGIQETQYF
cdr3_nt: TGTGCCAGCAGTTTAGGAACAGGGATACAAGAGACCCAGTACTTC

d_call: -
v_call: TRBV7-9
j_call: TRBJ2-6
clone_size: once
cdr3_aa: CASSGAAVSGANVLTF
cdr3_nt: TGTGCCAGCAGCGGGGCAGCGGTCTCTGGGGCCAACGTCCTGACTTTC

d_call: -
v_call: TRBV3-1
j_call: TRBJ2-2
clone_size: few
cdr3_aa: CASSQPGLGTGELFF
cdr3_nt: TGTGCCAGCAGCCAACCGGGTCTCGGGACCGGGGAGCTGTTTTTT

d_call: -
v_call: TRBV29-1
j_call: TRBJ2-1
clone_size: few
cdr3_aa: CSAHRGEGNEQFF
cdr3_nt: TGCAGCGCCCATAGGGGGGAGGGTAATGAGCAGTTCTTC

d_call: -
v_call: TRBV11-2
j_call: TRBJ2-7
clone_size: -
cdr3_aa: CASSGQEGGEQYF
cdr3_nt: TGTGCCAGCAGCGGGCAGGAAGGCGGCGAGCAGTACTTC

d_call: -
v_call: TRBV3-1
j_call: TRBJ2-1
clone_size: -
cdr3_aa: CASSQDIGTGLNEQFF
cdr3_nt: TGTGCCAGCAGCCAAGATATCGGGACTGGCCTCAATGAGCAGTTCTTC

d_call: TRBD1
v_call: TRBV5-6
j_call: TRBJ1-6
clone_size: -
cdr3_aa: CASSFRGQVTSPLHF
cdr3_nt: TGTGCCAGCAGCTTCAGGGGACAGGTGACCTCACCCCTCCACTTT

d_call: -
v_call: TRBV6-1
j_call: TRBJ2-2
clone_size: -
cdr3_aa: CASGTSAAGELFF
cdr3_nt: TGTGCCAGCGGTACGTCTGCGGCCGGGGAGCTGTTTTTT

d_call: TRBD2
v_call: TRBV12-3/TRBV12-4
j_call: TRBJ2-5
clone_size: -
cdr3_aa: CASNGGVLGGETQYF
cdr3_nt: TGTGCCAGCAACGGGGGGGTTCTGGGGGGAGAGACCCAGTACTTC

d_call: TRBD1
v_call: TRBV28
j_call: TRBJ2-7
clone_size: -
cdr3_aa: CASSDLTGREQYF
cdr3_nt: TGTGCCAGCAGCGACTTGACAGGGCGCGAGCAGTACTTC

d_call: -
v_call: TRBV12-3/TRBV12-4
j_call: TRBJ2-3
clone_size: many
cdr3_aa: CASTLLGGVDTQYF
cdr3_nt: TGTGCCAGCACCCTACTGGGGGGTGTGGATACGCAGTATTTT

d_call: TRBD1
v_call: TRBV10-3
j_call: TRBJ2-5
clone_size: -
cdr3_aa: CAIRNTGEETQYF
cdr3_nt: TGTGCCATCAGGAATACAGGGGAAGAGACCCAGTACTTC

d_call: TRBD2
v_call: TRBV20-1
j_call: TRBJ2-1
clone_size: -
cdr3_aa: CSASGSGGPNEQFF
cdr3_nt: TGCAGTGCTAGCGGGAGCGGGGGCCCTAATGAGCAGTTCTTC

d_call: TRBD1
v_call: TRBV20-1
j_call: TRBJ1-2
clone_size: -
cdr3_aa: CSATRTGGIYGYTF
cdr3_nt: TGCAGTGCAACGAGGACAGGGGGGATCTATGGCTACACCTTC

d_call: -
v_call: TRBV21-1
j_call: TRBJ1-2
clone_size: few
cdr3_aa: CASSKSTGPDGYTF
cdr3_nt: TGTGCCAGCAGCAAATCGACAGGGCCGGATGGCTACACCTTC

d_call: -
v_call: TRBV12-3/TRBV12-4
j_call: TRBJ2-3
clone_size: few
cdr3_aa: CASRGGQTDTQYF
cdr3_nt: TGTGCCAGCAGGGGGGGACAGACAGATACGCAGTATTTT

d_call: TRBD2
v_call: TRBV12-3/TRBV12-4
j_call: TRBJ2-5
clone_size: -
cdr3_aa: CASSTGEGPETQYF
cdr3_nt: TGTGCCAGCAGTACGGGGGAGGGTCCAGAGACCCAGTACTTC